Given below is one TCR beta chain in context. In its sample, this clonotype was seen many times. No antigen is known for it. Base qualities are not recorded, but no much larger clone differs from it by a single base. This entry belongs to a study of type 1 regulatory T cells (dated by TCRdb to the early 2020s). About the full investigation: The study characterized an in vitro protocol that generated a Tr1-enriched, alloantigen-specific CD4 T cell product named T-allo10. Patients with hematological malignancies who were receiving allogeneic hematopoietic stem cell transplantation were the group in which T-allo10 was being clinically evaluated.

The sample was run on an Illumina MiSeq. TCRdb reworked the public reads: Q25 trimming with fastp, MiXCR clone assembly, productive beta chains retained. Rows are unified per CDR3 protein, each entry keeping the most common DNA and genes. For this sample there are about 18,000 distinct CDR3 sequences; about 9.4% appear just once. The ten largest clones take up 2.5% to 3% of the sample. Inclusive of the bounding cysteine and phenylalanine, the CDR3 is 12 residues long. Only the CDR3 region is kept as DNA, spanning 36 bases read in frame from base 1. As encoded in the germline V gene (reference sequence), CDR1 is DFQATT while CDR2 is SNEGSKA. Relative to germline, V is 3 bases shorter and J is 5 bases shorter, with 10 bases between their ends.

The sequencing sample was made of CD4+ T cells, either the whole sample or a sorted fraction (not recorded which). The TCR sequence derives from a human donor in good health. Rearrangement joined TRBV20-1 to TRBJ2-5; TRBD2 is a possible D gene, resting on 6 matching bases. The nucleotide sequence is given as TGCAGTGCTAGTGGCGGGACCGAGACCCAGTACTTC. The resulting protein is CSASGGTETQYF.